This TCR beta chain was sequenced during a study of shared clonotypes between healthy human individuals. Germline V gives CDR1 MGHRA, CDR2 YSYEKL. The CDR3 has 18 residues. Trimming shortened V by 1 base and J by 0 bases, and 16 bases separated the two germline ends. Genomic DNA (from each subset) was split evenly across several immunoSEQ plates. Method: immunoSEQ multiplex PCR; TCRdb's copy keeps in-frame clones and lacks some. Of a few million clones listed, around 93% are singletons. Terminally differentiated effector memory CD45RA+ cells were excluded by CCR7 positive selection of CD45RO-negative cells.

Material for sequencing was naive CD8+ T cells from PBMCs. The sequence derives from a man between 18 and 29 years old in good health. Some clones in this sample may be carry-over from other donors' samples. The chain links TRBV4-1 to TRBJ1-3; perhaps TRBD1 as D (5 bases). CDR3 nucleotides: TGCGCCAGCAGCCAAGGGGACCCCCCTGGTCCCTCTGGAAACACCATATATTTT. Protein: CASSQGDPPGPSGNTIYF.